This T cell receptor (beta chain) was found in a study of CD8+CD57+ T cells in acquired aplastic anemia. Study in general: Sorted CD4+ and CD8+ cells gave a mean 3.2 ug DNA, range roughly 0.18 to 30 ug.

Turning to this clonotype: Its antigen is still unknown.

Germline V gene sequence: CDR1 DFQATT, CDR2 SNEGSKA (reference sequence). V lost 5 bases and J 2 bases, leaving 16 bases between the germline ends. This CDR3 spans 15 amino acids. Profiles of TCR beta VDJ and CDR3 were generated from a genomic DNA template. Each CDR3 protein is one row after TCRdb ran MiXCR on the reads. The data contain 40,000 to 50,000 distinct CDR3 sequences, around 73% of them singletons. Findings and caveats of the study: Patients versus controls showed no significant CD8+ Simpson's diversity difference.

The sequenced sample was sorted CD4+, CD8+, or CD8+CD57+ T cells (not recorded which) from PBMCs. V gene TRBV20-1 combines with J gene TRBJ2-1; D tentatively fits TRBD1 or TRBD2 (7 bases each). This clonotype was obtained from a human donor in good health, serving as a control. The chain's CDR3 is CSAPRAGGAYNEQFF. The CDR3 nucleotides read TGCAGTGCTCCACGCGCAGGGGGGGCCTACAATGAGCAGTTCTTC.